The 13 T cell receptor beta chains below were found in one sample sequenced in a study of T cells in Graves' hyperthyroidism and ophthalmopathy. Regions amplified from RNA transcripts were the TCR beta CDR3 regions. When the TCR CDR3 underwent first-round RT-PCR, the HTBI primer set was used. TCRdb re-called the multiplex PCR reads through MiXCR, storing one row per CDR3 protein. The sample has fewer than 700,000 distinct CDR3 sequences, approximately 17% seen once. The sample consisted of blood. These receptors were obtained from a woman aged 18-29 years with Graves' ophthalmopathy.

This clonotype was detected ten times or more. The J gene is TRBJ1-2, the V gene TRBV28; weak D call: TRBD1 (6 bases). V lost 7 bases, J lost 4 bases, and 13 bases lay in between. The CDR3 sequence is 13 residues long. The germline gives CDR1 MDHEN, CDR2 SYDVKM. The DNA for the CDR3 is TGTGCCAGCACCCCCGGGGGCCTCTATGGCTACACCTTC. As protein: CASTPGGLYGYTF.

The V call is TRBV4-1, the J call TRBJ1-2; 7 bases fit TRBD1. This CDR3 comprises 14 residues. Germline V gene sequence: CDR1 MGHRA, CDR2 YSYEKL. V dropped 6 bases and J dropped 6; count of bases not matched to a gene: 10. For the CDR3, the DNA is TGCGCCAGCAGTCGACAGGGAAATTTGCATGGCTACACCTTC. Amino acids: CASSRQGNLHGYTF.

The table lists this clonotype with many counts. J is TRBJ2-1 and V is TRBV19, with TRBD2 matching over 10 bases. This CDR3 comprises 15 residues. The trim removed 5 bases at V and 4 bases at J, leaving 5 bases unmatched. Per germline, CDR1 LNHDA and CDR2 SQIVND (reference sequence). The CDR3 DNA sequence: TGTGCCAGTAGTGCCGGACTAGCGGAGTACAATGAGCAGTTCTTC. Translating it yields CASSAGLAEYNEQFF.

This clonotype was observed a handful of times. The rearrangement uses TRBV20-1 and TRBJ1-2, with a weak D call TRBD1 (5 bases). Looked up from germline, CDR1 is DFQATT and CDR2 is SNEGSKA (reference sequence). V was cut by 6 bases and J by 3 bases, with 17 bases left in between. CDR3 length: 14 residues. The CDR3 coding sequence is TGCAGTGCACCACCAGGGTGGTTAGACTATGGCTACACCTTC. Amino acid sequence: CSAPPGWLDYGYTF.

This clonotype was picked up many times. The chain is built from TRBV5-1 and TRBJ2-3, with TRBD1 matching over 8 bases. Germline V gene sequence: CDR1 SGHRS, CDR2 YFSETQ. The CDR3 loop spans 15 amino acids. V dropped 4 bases and J dropped 6; count of bases not matched to a gene: 10. CDR3 sequence reads: CASSLRGQGADTQYF. In nucleotides, the CDR3 is TGCGCCAGCAGCCTGCGAGGGCAGGGGGCGGATACGCAGTATTTT.

This clonotype showed up many times. The chain is built from TRBV6-5 and TRBJ1-1; D unclear. Germline V gene sequence: CDR1 MNHEY, CDR2 SVGAGI. V gave up 0 bases and J gave up 5 bases, with 10 bases separating them. This CDR3 spans 14 amino acids. The CDR3 nucleotides read TGTGCCAGCAGTTACTCACCCCCAAGGACTGAAGCTTTCTTT. This codes for CASSYSPPRTEAFF.

In its sample, this clonotype was seen many times. The rearrangement uses TRBV29-1 and TRBJ2-1; no clear D gene. The V gene lost 3 bases and the J gene lost 5 bases, with 11 bases spanning the gap. Germline CDR1 SQVTM, CDR2 ANQGSEA. This CDR3 is built from 13 residues. DNA for the CDR3: TGCAGCGTTGAGGGGTCCCGGGACAATGAGCAGTTCTTC. Its translation is CSVEGSRDNEQFF.

Turning to this clonotype: The junction differs from germline at one of its ends, possibly a read error. The chain joins TRBV6-2 or TRBV6-3 to TRBJ2-5, with a weak D call TRBD1 (6 bases). The CDR3 length is 12 residues. Germline CDR1 MNHEY, CDR2 SVGEGT. The CDR3 bases are TGTGCCAGCAGTTACCGGGACAAAAAAATGGACTTC. It encodes CASSYRDKKMDF.

This clonotype has just a few counts. The CDR3 loop is CASSQVRAGSQETQYF. As DNA, the CDR3 is TGCGCCAGCAGCCAAGTAAGGGCAGGGTCCCAAGAGACCCAGTACTTC. This sequence joins TRBV4-3 and TRBJ2-5, with D possibly being TRBD1 (5 bases). With 1 base removed from V and 1 base from J, the gap between germline ends came to 13 bases. The length of the CDR3 is 16 residues. Germline CDR1 reads LGHNA; CDR2 reads YSLEER.

This clonotype has a count of ten or more. This rearrangement joins TRBV6-1 to TRBJ2-2, with 7 bases matching TRBD1. J gave up 6 bases and V 8 bases, and 9 bases lay outside the gene matches. Germline V gene sequence: CDR1 MNHNS, CDR2 SASEGT. The CDR3 consists of 14 residues. The DNA of the CDR3 is TGTGCCAGCCGAAGACAGGGAATGGCCGGGGAGCTGTTTTTT. It is translated as CASRRQGMAGELFF.

This clonotype was observed a handful of times. The CDR3 here is CASSGDPYNEQFF. The CDR3 DNA reads TGTGCCAGCAGCGGGGACCCTTACAATGAGCAGTTCTTC. This chain uses TRBV5-6 with TRBJ2-1; tentatively, D is TRBD1 or TRBD2 (5 bases each). The CDR3 covers 13 residues. The V end lost 4 bases, the J end lost 4 bases, and 9 bases lay between the germline ends. CDR1 is SGHDT, CDR2 YYEEEE, per germline.

The genes are TRBV20-1 and TRBJ2-1; the match to TRBD2 covers 10 bases. Germline V gene sequence: CDR1 DFQATT, CDR2 SNEGSKA (reference sequence). The CDR3 spans 17 residues. V dropped 1 base and J dropped 12; count of bases not matched to a gene: 18. The chain's CDR3 is CSARGNLVQRGGLMQFF. CDR3 sequence (DNA): TGCAGTGCTAGAGGGAATCTAGTACAGCGGGGGGGCCTGATGCAGTTCTTC.

This chain uses TRBV12-3 or TRBV12-4 with TRBJ2-1; 13 positions agree with TRBD2. The CDR3 is made up of 18 amino acids. The J segment lost 9 bases and the V segment lost 6 bases, leaving 17 bases of the junction unmatched. The CDR3 coding sequence is TGTGCCAGCAGCGGCGGGGGCCCGGGACTAGCGGGGTCAAGTGAGCAGTTCTTC. This translates into CASSGGGPGLAGSSEQFF.